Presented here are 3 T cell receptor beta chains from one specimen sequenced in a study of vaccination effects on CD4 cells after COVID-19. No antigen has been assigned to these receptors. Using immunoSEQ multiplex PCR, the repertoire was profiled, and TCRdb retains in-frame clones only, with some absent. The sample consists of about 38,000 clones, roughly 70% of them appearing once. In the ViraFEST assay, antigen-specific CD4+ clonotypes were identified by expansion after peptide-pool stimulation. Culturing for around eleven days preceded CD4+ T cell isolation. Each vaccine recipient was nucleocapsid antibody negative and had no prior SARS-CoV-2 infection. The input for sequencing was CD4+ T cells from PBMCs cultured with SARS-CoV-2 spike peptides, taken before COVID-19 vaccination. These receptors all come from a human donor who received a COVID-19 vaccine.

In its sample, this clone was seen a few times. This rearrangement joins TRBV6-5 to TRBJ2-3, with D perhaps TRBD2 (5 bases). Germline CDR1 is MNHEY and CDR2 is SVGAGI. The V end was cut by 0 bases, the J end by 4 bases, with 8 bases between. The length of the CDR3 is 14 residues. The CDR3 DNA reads TGTGCCAGCAGTTACTCGTGGCGGGCAGATACGCAGTATTTT. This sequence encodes CASSYSWRADTQYF.

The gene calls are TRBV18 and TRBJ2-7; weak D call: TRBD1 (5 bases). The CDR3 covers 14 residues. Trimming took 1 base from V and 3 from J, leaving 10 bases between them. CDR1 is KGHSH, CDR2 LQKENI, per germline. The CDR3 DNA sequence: TGTGCCAGCTCACCACGTCAGGGTAACTACGAGCAGTACTTC. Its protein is CASSPRQGNYEQYF.

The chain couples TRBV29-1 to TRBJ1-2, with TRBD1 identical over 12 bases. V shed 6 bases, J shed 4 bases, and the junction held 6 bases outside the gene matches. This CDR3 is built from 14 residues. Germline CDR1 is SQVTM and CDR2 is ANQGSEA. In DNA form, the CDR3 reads TGCAGCGTGATCGGGACAGGGGGCAGCTATGGCTACACCTTC. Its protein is CSVIGTGGSYGYTF.